These 25 T cell receptor beta chains originate from one sample sequenced in a study of T cells in Graves' hyperthyroidism and ophthalmopathy. TCR beta CDR3 regions were amplified from RNA. The study used the HTBI primer set for a first-round RT-PCR of the TCR CDR3. TCRdb processed the multiplex PCR reads anew with MiXCR; each CDR3 protein has one entry. This sample yields about 360,000 distinct CDR3 sequences, of which more than 15% are seen a single time; about 30% belongs to the top ten. Sequenced sample: blood. All receptors derive from a woman aged 18-29 years with Graves' hyperthyroidism that later progressed to Graves' ophthalmopathy.

Concerning this clonotype: Mismatch with germline at one junction end may stem from a read error. The gene calls are TRBV7-9 and TRBJ2-3; D is unclear. This CDR3 is 15 amino acids long. CDR1 SEHNR and CDR2 FQNEAQ come from the germline V gene (reference sequence). CDR3 sequence: CASSLTSGRTDTRYF. The CDR3 nucleotides are TGTGCCAGCAGCTTAACTTCCGGGCGCACAGATACGCGGTATTTT. The whole variable domain, filled in from reference TRBV7-9 and TRBJ2-3, reads DTGVSQNPRHKITKRGQNVTFRCDPISEHNRLYWYRQTLGQGPEFLTYFQNEAQLEKSRLLSDRFSAERPKGSFSTLEIQRTEQGDSAMYLCASSLTSGRTDTRYFGPGTRLTVL.

About this clonotype itself: The junction shows a germline mismatch at one end, possibly a read error. The V call is TRBV6-1, the J call TRBJ2-3; 7 bases agree with TRBD1. The CDR3 has 16 amino acids. Germline CDR1 MNHNS, CDR2 SASEGT. The CDR3 is CASRTGQRLSTDTRYF. Written as DNA, the CDR3 is TGTGCCAGCAGAACGGGACAGCGACTGAGCACAGATACGCGGTATTTT.

This clonotype was observed a few times. The chain employs TRBV5-6 and TRBJ2-7, with 10 bases matching TRBD1. The CDR3 is 17 amino acids. V was pared by 1 base and J by 5 bases, with 12 bases of the junction left unmatched. Germline values: CDR1 SGHDT, CDR2 YYEEEE. DNA of the CDR3: TGTGCCAGCAGCTTGTATAGGGGACAGGGGTCTCCTAACGAGCAGTACTTC. Translating gives CASSLYRGQGSPNEQYF.

This clonotype was counted ten times or more. The rearrangement joins TRBV15 to TRBJ2-5; tentatively, D is TRBD1 (6 bases). The CDR3 extends over 15 amino acids. Germline V gene sequence: CDR1 LNHNV, CDR2 YYDKDF (reference sequence). The V end lost 1 base, the J end lost 2 bases, and 11 bases lay between the germline ends. The chain's CDR3 is CATSRARGRQETQYF. CDR3 bases: TGTGCCACCAGCAGAGCTAGGGGGAGACAAGAGACCCAGTACTTC.

The CDR3 DNA sequence: TGCAGTGCGGAACATATAGCCAAAAACATTCAGTACTTC. It yields the protein CSAEHIAKNIQYF. The chain couples TRBV20-1 to TRBJ2-4; D not certain. The CDR3 has 13 residues. Trimming took 6 bases from V and 0 from J, leaving 9 bases between them. Germline CDR1 is DFQATT and CDR2 is SNEGSKA (reference sequence).

This chain connects TRBV7-9 to TRBJ2-3; either TRBD1 or TRBD2 may supply D (5 bases each). This CDR3 is 16 amino acids long. V was clipped by 5 bases and J by 1 base, with 16 bases between them. Germline V CDR1 and CDR2: SEHNR, FQNEAQ (reference sequence). The CDR3 nucleotides read TGTGCCAGCAGCCAATCCGGGGACGGGCGCACAGATACGCAGTATTTT. Translation gives CASSQSGDGRTDTQYF.

CDR3 in DNA: TGTGCCAGCAGCCAGGACTTTGGCTACACCTTC. Translated, it gives CASSQDFGYTF. The chain carries TRBV7-2 and TRBJ1-2; D gene uncertain. Looked up from germline, CDR1 is SGHTA and CDR2 is FQGNSA. V was clipped by 5 bases and J by 7 bases, with 8 bases between them. This CDR3 contains 11 residues.

This clonotype has at least ten counts. The CDR3 DNA sequence: TGTGCCAGCAATTATCCGACTAGCGGGAAGCATAATGAGCAGTTCTTC. Amino acid sequence: CASNYPTSGKHNEQFF. The chain carries TRBV2 and TRBJ2-1; 11 nucleotides line up with TRBD2. Unmatched junction bases numbered 12, after V lost 7 bases and J lost 7 bases. This CDR3 contains 16 residues. Germline V gives CDR1 SNHLY, CDR2 FYNNEI.

This clonotype was picked up many times. The J gene is TRBJ1-2, the V gene TRBV28; 7 nucleotides match TRBD1. In germline, CDR1 is MDHEN, CDR2 SYDVKM. The J segment lost 4 bases and the V segment lost 3 bases, leaving 17 bases of the junction unmatched. There are 18 residues in the CDR3. CDR3 amino acids: CASSLAGLARQGSYGYTF. CDR3 in DNA: TGTGCCAGCAGTTTGGCCGGCTTGGCTCGACAGGGTTCCTATGGCTACACCTTC.

This clonotype occurred many times. V and J are TRBV5-1 and TRBJ1-1; tentatively, D is TRBD1 (6 bases). CDR1 and CDR2 from the germline V gene are SGHRS and YFSETQ. This CDR3 has 15 amino acids. Trimming left V 0 bases short and J 0 bases short, with 9 bases between. CDR3 nucleotide sequence: TGCGCCAGCAGCTTGGGACAGGACCTGAACACTGAAGCTTTCTTT. Translating gives CASSLGQDLNTEAFF.

This clonotype occurred many times. This sequence joins TRBV30 and TRBJ1-6; no clear D gene. Per germline, CDR1 GTSNPN and CDR2 SVGIG (reference sequence). V was shortened by 4 bases and J by 8 bases, with 15 bases between the two germline ends. CDR3 length: 14 residues. CDR3 amino acids: CAWTRPPTDSPLHF. The CDR3 coding sequence is TGTGCCTGGACGAGGCCCCCTACGGATTCACCCCTCCACTTT.

This clonotype was recorded once. The chain links TRBV30 to TRBJ2-1; 9 nucleotides match TRBD2. Per germline, CDR1 GTSNPN and CDR2 SVGIG (reference sequence). V was clipped by 8 bases and J by 10 bases; unmatched bases: 15. This CDR3 has 14 residues. This CDR3 is CAVRLAAITGEQFF. In DNA, the CDR3 is TGTGCCGTTAGACTAGCGGCCATAACGGGGGAGCAGTTCTTC.

The rearrangement links TRBV3-1 to TRBJ2-5; 13 nucleotides line up with TRBD2. V shed 4 bases and J 5 bases; nucleotides not matched to a gene: 7. This CDR3 has 16 residues. Germline values: CDR1 LGHDT, CDR2 YNNKEL (reference sequence). CDR3 sequence: CASSPNGLAGEETQYF. CDR3 nucleotides: TGTGCCAGCAGCCCAAACGGACTAGCGGGAGAGGAGACCCAGTACTTC.

This clonotype has at least ten counts. The gene calls are TRBV20-1 and TRBJ1-5; D unclear. This CDR3 has 14 amino acids. V was clipped by 6 bases and J by 4 bases, with 16 bases between them. The germline CDR1 and CDR2 sequences are DFQATT and SNEGSKA (reference sequence). CDR3 residues: CSAMRGLGNQPQHF. The CDR3 coding sequence is TGCAGTGCAATGCGGGGTCTGGGGAATCAGCCCCAGCATTTT.

This clonotype came up a few times. V usage is TRBV5-6 and J usage is TRBJ2-5; a weak D match, TRBD2 (6 bases). V was trimmed by 4 bases and J by 5 bases, leaving 12 bases between them. The CDR3 contains 13 residues. Germline V gene sequence: CDR1 SGHDT, CDR2 YYEEEE. CDR3 residues: CASSPPRGETQYF. CDR3 bases: TGTGCCAGCAGCCCCCCCCGGGGGGAGACCCAGTACTTC.

In its sample, this clonotype was seen a few times. This chain uses TRBV7-6 with TRBJ2-2, with TRBD1 matching over 9 bases. Unmatched junction bases numbered 9, after V lost 1 base and J lost 0 bases. The V gene's germline CDR1 is SGHVS and CDR2 FNYEAQ. This CDR3 is 19 amino acids long. CDR3 nucleotides: TGTGCCAGCAGCTTAGGATCCTACAGGGGGCGAGCGAACACCGGGGAGCTGTTTTTT. Protein: CASSLGSYRGRANTGELFF.

This clonotype was seen repeatedly, ten times or more. The chain joins TRBV20-1 to TRBJ1-2; 7 bases are a match to TRBD1. The CDR3 runs to 12 residues. V trimming: 5 bases; J trimming: 4 bases; junction bases outside the gene matches: 4. Germline CDR1 reads DFQATT; CDR2 reads SNEGSKA (reference sequence). The CDR3 nucleotides are TGCAGTGCTGACGGACAGGTCTATGGCTACACCTTC. Translation gives CSADGQVYGYTF.

This clonotype was recorded at least ten times. The rearrangement joins TRBV7-2 to TRBJ2-7, with 8 bases that match TRBD1. Looked up from germline, CDR1 is SGHTA and CDR2 is FQGNSA. The J segment lost 3 bases and the V segment lost 1 base, leaving 11 bases of the junction unmatched. CDR3 length: 17 residues. This CDR3 reads CASSLVFSGQVIYEQYF. Here the CDR3 DNA reads TGTGCCAGCAGCTTAGTGTTCTCGGGACAGGTGATCTACGAGCAGTACTTC.

The sample holds many counts of this clonotype. The rearrangement joins TRBV28 to TRBJ1-5; 8 nucleotides agree with TRBD1. Losses at the gene ends were 1 base for V and 4 bases for J; bases not matched to a gene: 9. In germline, CDR1 is MDHEN, CDR2 SYDVKM. The CDR3 has 17 amino acids. CDR3: CASSLSTGEFRNQPQHF. CDR3 nucleotides: TGTGCCAGCAGTTTATCGACAGGGGAGTTTAGGAATCAGCCCCAGCATTTT.

V gene TRBV5-4 combines with J gene TRBJ1-3; D remains ambiguous. V dropped 0 bases and J dropped 4 bases, with 8 bases sitting between them. This CDR3 has 14 amino acids. Germline CDR1 SGHNT, CDR2 YYREEE (reference sequence). CDR3 DNA: TGTGCCAGCAGCTTGGTCCCCTTAGGAAACACCATATATTTT. Translation: CASSLVPLGNTIYF.

This clonotype was seen repeatedly, ten times or more. J is TRBJ1-3 and V is TRBV27; perhaps TRBD1 as D (5 bases). The germline V gene encodes CDR1 MNHEY and CDR2 SMNVEV (reference sequence). Trimming took off 5 bases at V and 2 bases at J, with 19 bases between the two ends. The CDR3 totals 17 residues. CDR3 DNA sequence: TGTGCCAGCAGTCCCTCCGGGACGGGCAGGGCTGGAAACACCATATATTTT. It specifies CASSPSGTGRAGNTIYF.

This clonotype was detected many times. The V and J genes are TRBV27 and TRBJ1-6; D is possibly TRBD1 (5 bases). V lost 3 bases, J lost 7 bases, and 10 bases lay in between. This CDR3 is built from 14 residues. The germline CDR1 and CDR2 sequences are MNHEY and SMNVEV (reference sequence). CDR3 in amino acids: CASSLRQTNSPLHF. CDR3 in DNA: TGTGCCAGCAGTTTGAGACAGACCAATTCACCCCTCCACTTT.

This clonotype was detected a few times. This chain links TRBV20-1 with TRBJ2-1; perhaps TRBD2 as D (5 bases). Trimming stripped 5 bases from V and 3 bases from J, with 11 bases between. This CDR3 has 13 residues. Germline V gene lookup returns CDR1 DFQATT and CDR2 SNEGSKA (reference sequence). Written as DNA, the CDR3 is TGCAGTGCTCCCAGCGGAGTCTACAATGAGCAGTTCTTC. Translated: CSAPSGVYNEQFF.

The chain uses TRBV7-9 and TRBJ2-3; 9 bases align to TRBD2. V was clipped by 5 bases and J by 1 base; unmatched bases: 10. The length of the CDR3 is 17 residues. Germline loops: CDR1 SEHNR, CDR2 FQNEAQ (reference sequence). CDR3 coding DNA: TGTGCCAGCAGCGGAGAGGCTAGCGGGAAGGGCACAGATACGCAGTATTTT. The encoded protein is CASSGEASGKGTDTQYF.

The sample holds many counts of this clonotype. The chain couples TRBV28 to TRBJ2-1; 9 bases are shared with TRBD2. Germline V CDR1 and CDR2: MDHEN, SYDVKM. This CDR3 spans 18 amino acids. The V gene end was trimmed by 6 bases and the J gene end by 4 bases; junction bases not matched to a gene: 16. The CDR3, as DNA: TGTGCCAGCAGGCGGGGGGGGTCGACTAGCGGAATTTACAATGAGCAGTTCTTC. It encodes CASRRGGSTSGIYNEQFF.